This T cell receptor (beta chain) was recovered during a study of technical replicates of blood from a handful of donors. The protocol was immunoSEQ multiplex PCR, while the TCRdb copy is restricted to in-frame clones and leaves out a portion. Of roughly 100,000 clones listed, approximately 95% were seen once; the top ten hold 0.34%. The clonotype was recovered from a human donor in good health. Sequenced material: T cells isolated from PBMCs.

CDR3 loop: CASRLQGDYGYTF. The CDR3 DNA follows: TGTGCCAGCAGGCTACAGGGAGACTATGGCTACACCTTC. The J gene is TRBJ1-2, the V gene TRBV6-6, with D possibly TRBD1 on 6 matching bases. With 6 bases removed from V and 3 bases from J, the gap between germline ends came to 11 bases. CDR1 and CDR2 (germline): MNHNY, SVGAGI (reference sequence). This CDR3 is 13 amino acids long.